This note documents a single TCR beta chain sequence. No antigen is known for it. The data stem from a study of cytomegalovirus exposure and HLA in healthy donors. Findings and caveats of the study: According to reports, the classifier identified cytomegalovirus status with high specificity and sensitivity. Cytomegalovirus association was listed for 164 TCR beta chains.

The study ran its PCR with 60 Vbeta and 13 Jbeta primers. Using immunoSEQ multiplex PCR, the repertoire was profiled, and TCRdb retains in-frame clones only, with some absent. The repertoire includes 200,000 to 250,000 clones, 85% of them detected once, and about 0.25% sits in the top ten. Nominally healthy donors were sampled, though unrecorded immune exposures were likely. Sequenced material: PBMCs. The clonotype was recovered from a girl aged 2 to 10 in good health and CMV-seronegative.

CDR3: CAWSVGSSYEQYF. CDR3 coding DNA: TGTGCCTGGAGTGTGGGGAGCTCCTACGAGCAGTACTTC. V and J are TRBV30 and TRBJ2-7; tentative D call: TRBD2 (5 bases). The ends were cut back, 0 bases at V and 0 bases at J, with 6 bases in the middle. The length of the CDR3 is 13 residues. CDR1 GTSNPN and CDR2 SVGIG come from the germline V gene (reference sequence).